The 23 T cell receptor beta chains in this list originate from one sample, sequenced in a study of regulatory T cells in long-lasting Graves disease (dated by TCRdb to about 2021). The time point label, as the study defines it: persistent/refractory GD, antithyroid drugs over 5 years with positive TRAb. For both TCR sequencing and RNA sequencing, RNA was extracted from PBMCs in TRIzol. The method behind the library was multiplex PCR. For sequencing, an Illumina HiSeq 4000 was employed. TCR beta libraries were built with iRepertoire HTBI primers and Arm-PCR amplification of CDR3 regions. The public reads were reanalyzed by TCRdb: fastp trimming at Q25, MiXCR alignment, in-frame beta chains only. One record per CDR3 amino acid sequence lists the most common genes and DNA. The sample table lists 500,000 to 700,000 distinct CDR3 sequences, about 32% of them with a count of one. The ten largest make up around 42% of the sample.

The input for sequencing was peripheral blood mononuclear cells (PBMCs), taken when the disease was refractory, from a patient treated with antithyroid drugs. The receptors were sampled from a female donor with Graves disease.

V gene TRBV29-1 combines with J gene TRBJ1-2; 10 positions agree with TRBD1. Germline V gene lookup returns CDR1 SQVTM and CDR2 ANQGSEA. The CDR3 is 12 residues long. Unmatched junction bases numbered 4, after V lost 5 bases and J lost 7 bases. The CDR3 is CSVTDRGLGYTF. In DNA, the CDR3 is TGCAGCGTTACCGACAGGGGGCTTGGCTACACCTTC.

The CDR3 sequence is CGTGQNYGYTF. The CDR3 bases are TGTGGAACGGGACAGAACTATGGCTACACCTTC. The chain links TRBV12-5 to TRBJ1-2, with 7 positions matching TRBD1. The CDR3 loop spans 11 amino acids. Germline loops: CDR1 LGHNT, CDR2 FRNRAP. Together with reference TRBV12-5 and TRBJ1-2, the CDR3 gives the full variable domain: DARVTQTPRHKVTEMGQEVTMRCQPILGHNTVFWYRQTMMQGLELLAYFRNRAPLDDSGMPKDRFSAEMPDATLATLKIQPSEPRDSAVYFCGTGQNYGYTFGSGTRLTVV.

This clonotype has just a few counts. V usage is TRBV12-3 or TRBV12-4 and J usage is TRBJ2-2; perhaps TRBD1 as D (6 bases). The CDR3 runs to 16 residues. The V end was cut by 4 bases, the J end by 5 bases, with 17 bases between. CDR3 bases: TGTGCCAGCAGTTCTTTCCCCCAGGGGTATACCGGGGAGCTGTTTTTT. It codes for CASSSFPQGYTGELFF.

This sequence joins TRBV20-1 and TRBJ1-5; TRBD1 is a possible D gene (5 bases). Germline values: CDR1 DFQATT, CDR2 SNEGSKA (reference sequence). Trimming removed 1 base at V and 6 bases at J, with 16 bases between. The CDR3 length is 15 residues. The chain's CDR3 is CSARGPGTFGQPQHF. CDR3 bases: TGCAGTGCTAGAGGACCGGGGACTTTCGGTCAGCCCCAGCATTTT.

This clonotype was seen a few times. This rearrangement joins TRBV6-1 to TRBJ1-2, with a weak D call TRBD1 (5 bases). Germline loops: CDR1 MNHNS, CDR2 SASEGT. The CDR3 length is 14 residues. Trimming removed 7 bases from V and 4 bases from J, with 16 bases in between. CDR3 in amino acids: CASIGQGVVYGYTF. The CDR3, as DNA: TGTGCCAGCATTGGACAAGGGGTGGTCTATGGCTACACCTTC.

This clonotype was recorded a few times. The chain uses TRBV6-1 and TRBJ2-7; D unclear. Germline CDR1 is MNHNS and CDR2 is SASEGT. This CDR3 region has 14 residues. V lost 1 base to trimming and J lost 6 bases, with 13 bases between them. The CDR3 DNA follows: TGTGCCAGCAGTGAAGTCGTGGCGGCGAGCGAGCAGTACTTC. It encodes CASSEVVAASEQYF.

The chain combines TRBV5-1 with TRBJ1-2; TRBD1 might be the D (6 bases). The CDR3 has 15 residues. Germline CDR1 and CDR2: SGHRS and YFSETQ. The V end lost 2 bases, the J end lost 0 bases, and 11 bases lay between the germline ends. This CDR3 reads CASSFTGKPNYGYTF. DNA of the CDR3: TGCGCCAGCAGCTTTACAGGGAAGCCTAACTATGGCTACACCTTC.

The rearrangement uses TRBV20-1 and TRBJ1-5; D uncertain. The ends were cut back, 6 bases at V and 4 bases at J, with 13 bases in the middle. The CDR3 loop spans 13 amino acids. Germline CDR1 DFQATT, CDR2 SNEGSKA (reference sequence). The CDR3 here is CSAQMSGNQPQHF. The CDR3 nucleotides are TGCAGTGCCCAGATGTCGGGGAATCAGCCCCAGCATTTT.

The genes are TRBV3-1 and TRBJ2-4, with 9 nucleotides matching TRBD2. Germline assignment: CDR1 LGHDT and CDR2 YNNKEL (reference sequence). This CDR3 is 17 amino acids long. With V trimmed by 4 bases and J by 6 bases, 13 bases remained unmatched. In DNA form, the CDR3 reads TGTGCCAGCAGCCTGGGGAGTAGCGGGAGCCTCTCAAACATTCAGTACTTC. Translating it yields CASSLGSSGSLSNIQYF.

Details on this clonotype: A much larger clonotype is one base distant, so this may be a read error. The chain is built from TRBV6-5 and TRBJ2-5, with D perhaps TRBD2 (6 bases). This CDR3 has 14 residues. Germline lookup yields CDR1 MNHEY and CDR2 SVGAGI. V dropped 10 bases and J dropped 1 base, with 16 bases sitting between them. In DNA, the CDR3 is TGTGCCACCAAGGAGCGGGCCTGCCAAGAGACCCAGTACTTC. Translation: CATKERACQETQYF.

There are many counts of this clonotype. This chain connects TRBV5-6 to TRBJ2-5; D possibly corresponds to TRBD1 (6 bases). The germline V gene has CDR1 SGHDT and CDR2 YYEEEE. V lost 1 base to trimming and J lost 4 bases, with 17 bases between them. The CDR3 loop spans 16 amino acids. Here the CDR3 reads CASSLLGTRSVETQYF. CDR3 DNA: TGTGCCAGCAGCTTGTTAGGGACAAGGTCTGTAGAGACCCAGTACTTC.

The chain uses TRBV29-1 and TRBJ1-1; D remains unclear. The V end lost 2 bases, the J end lost 0 bases, and 7 bases lay between the germline ends. From germline, CDR1 is SQVTM and CDR2 ANQGSEA. This CDR3 is built from 13 residues. The CDR3 region has the DNA TGCAGCGTTGAACATCTTCTGAACACTGAAGCTTTCTTT. Protein: CSVEHLLNTEAFF. The full variable domain, with the rest looked up from reference TRBV29-1 and TRBJ1-1, is SAVISQKPSRDICQRGTSLTIQCQVDSQVTMMFWYRQQPGQSLTLIATANQGSEATYESGFVIDKFPISRPNLTFSTLTVSNMSPEDSSIYLCSVEHLLNTEAFFGQGTRLTVV.

This clonotype turned up a few times. V is TRBV3-1 and J is TRBJ1-3; D unclear. The V end was cut by 0 bases, the J end by 8 bases, with 2 bases between. Germline CDR1 reads LGHDT; CDR2 reads YNNKEL (reference sequence). The CDR3 runs 11 residues. CDR3: CASSQEDTIYF. The CDR3 DNA is TGTGCCAGCAGCCAAGAGGACACCATATATTTT.

This clonotype was picked up many times. The junction and the germline gene differ at one end; a read error may be behind it. The chain employs TRBV5-1 and TRBJ1-1; D not certain. CDR3 length equals 13 residues. Germline V gene data show CDR1 as SGHRS and CDR2 as YFSETQ. The CDR3 DNA reads as TGTGCCAGCAGCTTCGGAGGAAACACTGAAGCTTTCTTT. This encodes CASSFGGNTEAFF.

The chain combines TRBV29-1 with TRBJ2-1; maybe TRBD2 (6 bases). V lost 4 bases, J lost 3 bases, and 10 bases lay in between. The CDR3 is 13 amino acids. From germline, CDR1 is SQVTM and CDR2 ANQGSEA. This CDR3 is CSVVLAVYNEQFF. Written as DNA, the CDR3 is TGCAGCGTTGTATTAGCGGTCTACAATGAGCAGTTCTTC.

This chain uses TRBV28 with TRBJ1-5, with D possibly matching TRBD1 (6 bases). Germline V gene lookup returns CDR1 MDHEN and CDR2 SYDVKM. Trimming cost V 8 bases and J 0 bases, with 11 bases left between them. The CDR3 has 14 residues. CDR3 amino acids: CASLDSHSNQPQHF. The CDR3 nucleotides are TGTGCCAGCCTGGACAGTCATAGCAATCAGCCCCAGCATTTT. Full variable domain (outside the CDR3, taken from reference TRBV28 and TRBJ1-5): DVKVTQSSRYLVKRTGEKVFLECVQDMDHENMFWYRQDPGLGLRLIYFSYDVKMKEKGDIPEGYSVSREKKERFSLILESASTNQTSMYLCASLDSHSNQPQHFGDGTRLSIL.

This chain uses TRBV18 with TRBJ1-2, with no clear D. The germline CDR1 and CDR2 sequences are KGHSH and LQKENI. The CDR3 has 12 amino acids. V lost 0 bases and J 6 bases, leaving 5 bases between the germline ends. The CDR3, as DNA: TGTGCCAGCTCACCACCGTCAGATGGCTACACCTTC. The encoded protein is CASSPPSDGYTF.

This clonotype was detected only a few times. The chain is built from TRBV30 and TRBJ1-1; D is unclear. V lost 2 bases, J lost 3 bases, and 16 bases lay in between. There are 15 residues in the CDR3. From germline, CDR1 is GTSNPN and CDR2 SVGIG (reference sequence). The CDR3 loop reads CAWSLPGARDTEAFF. The CDR3 DNA follows: TGTGCCTGGAGTTTGCCGGGAGCCCGGGACACTGAAGCTTTCTTT.

This clonotype was detected ten times or more. This chain links TRBV10-3 with TRBJ1-2; D not resolved. CDR1 is ENHRY, CDR2 SYGVKD, per germline. Trimming removed 7 bases from V and 4 bases from J, with 13 bases in between. This CDR3 is built from 13 residues. CDR3: CAITMGRSYGYTF. The DNA for the CDR3 is TGTGCCATCACGATGGGCAGATCCTATGGCTACACCTTC.

J is TRBJ1-2 and V is TRBV28; perhaps TRBD1 as D (6 bases). The germline V and J ends were trimmed by 6 bases and 8 bases, with 19 bases remaining between them. The CDR3 is 14 residues long. Germline V gene data show CDR1 as MDHEN and CDR2 as SYDVKM. Here the CDR3 DNA reads TGTGCCAGCAGCGATGGGGGGGCGCTTGGCGGCTACACCTTC. Translation: CASSDGGALGGYTF.

This chain links TRBV13 with TRBJ2-4; 8 bases are a match to TRBD2. Germline trimming cut 7 bases from V and 8 bases from J; bases unmatched to any gene: 10. This CDR3 region has 14 residues. Germline V gene sequence: CDR1 PRHDT, CDR2 FYEKMQ (reference sequence). The CDR3 coding sequence is TGTGCCAGCACCCCCGGGGGGCGGGAGGACATTCAGTACTTC. Amino acid sequence: CASTPGGREDIQYF.

This clonotype occurred a few times. The chain has TRBV25-1 and TRBJ1-1; D is unresolved. In germline, CDR1 is MGHDK, CDR2 SYGVNS. The CDR3 sequence is 12 residues long. V was clipped by 9 bases and J by 1 base, with 9 bases between them. CDR3 region: CASGRKNTEAFF. The CDR3 DNA reads as TGTGCCAGTGGGCGGAAGAACACTGAAGCTTTCTTT.

This clonotype showed up just a few times. This chain connects TRBV10-3 to TRBJ1-6; D is ambiguous. V was shortened by 2 bases and J by 5 bases, with 10 bases between the two germline ends. The CDR3 is made up of 15 amino acids. The germline CDR1 and CDR2 sequences are ENHRY and SYGVKD. CDR3 in DNA: TGTGCCATCAGTGAGGTCCCCCCGCATAATTCACCCCTCCACTTT. Protein product: CAISEVPPHNSPLHF.